This T cell receptor beta chain was sequenced for a study of blood T cell repertoires in COVID-19. For the study at large: PBMCs, B-cell-depleted T cells, or T cells provided the cDNA or gDNA that made up the material.

Sequencing used immunoSEQ multiplex PCR; TCRdb keeps in-frame clones, though not all of them. The sample has around 230,000 clones, about 85% seen once. This CDR3 region has 15 residues. Germline V gives CDR1 SEHNR, CDR2 FQNEAQ (reference sequence). V lost 1 base and J 0 bases, leaving 6 bases between the germline ends. The TCR was taken from a woman aged 25 to 39 who had recovered from COVID-19. Sequenced input: PBMCs or T cells enriched from blood (not recorded which). The chain links TRBV7-9 to TRBJ1-4; D remains ambiguous. The chain's CDR3 is CASSLDGATNEKLFF. For the CDR3, the DNA is TGTGCCAGCAGCTTAGACGGTGCAACTAATGAAAAACTGTTTTTT.